These T cell receptor beta chains were read from a single sample in a study of control samples from healthy donors and cancer patients. Measured with immunoSEQ multiplex PCR; TCRdb has only the in-frame clones, and not every one. The repertoire holds approximately 110,000 clones, with just over 90% as singletons. The sequencing sample was made of blood. These receptor sequences come from a woman aged 18-29 years in good health. Each CDR3 is given with its conserved first and last residue. Fields, in order: J gene, CDR3 length, V gene, clone size, D gene, CDR3 protein, CDR3 DNA. A D gene is named only where the DNA matches it firmly. For some rows the clone size is stated as once, few or many, or as a class when expanded; others skip it.

TRBJ2-3	18	TRBV7-2	-	-	CASSLRPGVIGVADTQYF	TGTGCCAGCAGCTTACGCCCGGGGGTAATTGGGGTGGCAGATACGCAGTATTTT
TRBJ2-3	14	TRBV7-2	-	-	CASSLERGTDTQYF	TGTGCCAGCAGCTTAGAGCGGGGCACAGATACGCAGTATTTT
TRBJ2-7	12	TRBV15	-	TRBD1	CATSETGVRQYF	TGTGCCACCAGTGAAACAGGGGTAAGGCAGTACTTC
TRBJ2-5	15	TRBV29-1	-	-	CSVEKGSRNQETQYF	TGCAGCGTTGAAAAAGGAAGCAGAAACCAAGAGACCCAGTACTTC
TRBJ2-4	13	TRBV30	-	-	CAWSDRPKNIQYF	TGTGCCTGGAGCGACAGGCCCAAAAACATTCAGTACTTC
TRBJ2-1	13	TRBV5-1	-	-	CASSFPGTDEQFF	TGCGCCAGCAGCTTTCCGGGAACGGATGAGCAGTTCTTC
TRBJ2-3	12	TRBV4-2	-	-	CASSPRSDTQYF	TGTGCCAGCAGCCCCCGTTCAGATACGCAGTATTTT
TRBJ1-3	17	TRBV4-1	-	-	CASSPQDSLYSGNTIYF	TGCGCCAGCAGCCCCCAGGACAGCCTTTACTCTGGAAACACCATATATTTT
TRBJ1-5	16	TRBV7-3	once	-	CASSSRAATRGQPQHF	TGTGCCAGCAGCTCCCGGGCAGCTACTAGGGGTCAGCCCCAGCATTTT
TRBJ2-5	16	TRBV7-2	-	TRBD2	CASSLSASGRGETQYF	TGTGCCAGCAGCTTGTCGGCTAGCGGGAGGGGGGAGACCCAGTACTTC
TRBJ2-3	16	TRBV7-2	-	TRBD2	CASSWRAGDSGNTQYF	TGTGCCAGCAGCTGGAGAGCGGGGGACTCGGGGAATACGCAGTATTTT
TRBJ2-7	12	TRBV2	-	-	CASSKDSYEQYF	TGTGCCAGCAGCAAGGACAGCTACGAGCAGTACTTC
TRBJ2-3	18	TRBV7-8	-	TRBD2	CASSTGLAGGYGTDTQYF	TGTGCCAGCAGCACCGGACTAGCGGGAGGCTATGGCACAGATACGCAGTATTTT
TRBJ1-2	12	TRBV14	-	-	CASSQDFHGYTF	TGTGCCAGCAGCCAAGATTTCCATGGCTACACCTTC
TRBJ1-3	13	TRBV30	-	TRBD1	CAWTGGPGNTIYF	TGTGCCTGGACAGGGGGCCCTGGAAACACCATATATTTT
TRBJ2-7	14	TRBV24-1	-	-	CATSDFPESYEQYF	TGTGCCACCAGTGATTTTCCAGAGTCCTACGAGCAGTACTTC
TRBJ2-1	17	TRBV5-1	-	TRBD2	CASSFQTSGRTNNEQFF	TGCGCCAGCAGCTTTCAGACTAGCGGGAGGACCAACAATGAGCAGTTCTTC
TRBJ1-4	14	TRBV28	-	-	CASSSAGKNEKLFF	TGTGCCAGCAGTTCAGCCGGCAAAAATGAAAAACTGTTTTTT
TRBJ2-7	16	TRBV30	-	TRBD1	CAWRDYYTGGIYEQYF	TGTGCCTGGAGAGACTATTATACAGGGGGCATATACGAGCAGTACTTC
TRBJ2-7	14	TRBV6-6	-	-	CASSTFVGSYEQYF	TGTGCCAGCAGTACCTTTGTCGGGTCCTACGAGCAGTACTTC
TRBJ2-5	13	TRBV14	once	-	CASSQALRETQYF	TGTGCCAGCAGCCAAGCTCTCAGGGAGACCCAGTACTTC
TRBJ2-7	16	TRBV6-5	-	-	CASSYSAQVVVYEQYF	TGTGCCAGCAGTTACTCAGCTCAGGTGGTGGTCTACGAGCAGTACTTC
TRBJ2-7	12	TRBV5-1	-	-	CAAPRESYEQYF	TGCGCAGCTCCCAGGGAATCCTACGAGCAGTACTTC
TRBJ2-7	15	TRBV6-2/TRBV6-3	-	-	CASSPTGTGSYEQYF	TGTGCCAGCAGCCCCACCGGGACGGGATCCTACGAGCAGTACTTC
TRBJ2-1	16	TRBV2	-	-	CASSPEGAWTYNEQFF	TGTGCCAGCAGCCCGGAGGGGGCCTGGACCTACAATGAGCAGTTCTTC
TRBJ1-2	16	TRBV6-2/TRBV6-3	-	-	CASSYSSRAGNYGYTF	TGTGCCAGCAGTTACTCGAGTCGGGCAGGGAACTATGGCTACACCTTC
TRBJ1-5	14	TRBV28	-	-	CASSPSFRDQPQHF	TGTGCCAGCAGTCCGTCTTTCAGGGATCAGCCCCAGCATTTT
TRBJ2-3	13	TRBV12-3/TRBV12-4	-	-	CASSLGRVDTQYF	TGTGCCAGCTCATTAGGCCGGGTAGATACGCAGTATTTT
TRBJ2-1	15	TRBV27	many	-	CASKPSRDSTNEQFF	TGTGCCAGCAAACCTAGTCGGGACTCGACCAATGAGCAGTTCTTC
TRBJ2-3	16	TRBV7-2	once	TRBD2	CASSSGTSGITDTQYF	TGTGCCAGCAGCTCGGGGACTAGCGGGATTACAGATACGCAGTATTTT
TRBJ2-1	12	TRBV28	-	-	CASSLSRHEQFF	TGTGCCAGCAGTTTGAGCCGGCATGAGCAGTTCTTC
TRBJ2-3	14	TRBV7-2	-	-	CASWEATSTDTQYF	TGTGCCAGTTGGGAAGCGACTAGCACAGATACGCAGTATTTT
TRBJ2-7	18	TRBV3-1/TRBV3-2	-	-	CASSPLGSASGWTYEQYF	TGTGCCAGCAGCCCTCTAGGATCTGCGTCAGGGTGGACCTACGAGCAGTACTTC
TRBJ2-2	17	TRBV11-3	-	-	CASSSTGWRENTGELFF	TGTGCCAGCAGCTCTACTGGGTGGCGAGAGAACACCGGGGAGCTGTTTTTT
TRBJ2-2	16	TRBV27	-	TRBD2	CASRPRAGGTTGELFF	TGTGCCAGCAGGCCACGGGCGGGAGGGACCACCGGGGAGCTGTTTTTT
TRBJ1-2	15	TRBV19	-	TRBD1	CASSTTTGGLEGYTF	TGTGCCAGTAGTACGACGACAGGGGGACTTGAAGGCTACACCTTC
TRBJ1-2	18	TRBV14	-	-	CASSQVPEQRDFNYGYTF	TGTGCCAGCAGCCAAGTTCCGGAACAGCGAGACTTTAACTATGGCTACACCTTC
TRBJ2-3	11	TRBV2	-	-	CASSVTGTQYF	TGTGCCAGCAGTGTTACGGGGACGCAGTATTTT
TRBJ1-1	17	TRBV19	-	TRBD1	CASSIRDRGQAGTEAFF	TGTGCCAGTAGTATCCGGGACAGGGGGCAAGCGGGGACTGAAGCTTTCTTT
TRBJ2-7	17	TRBV7-6	-	-	CASSTGPIQGASYEQYF	TGTGCCAGCAGCACCGGTCCCATACAGGGTGCCTCCTACGAGCAGTACTTC
TRBJ2-3	14	TRBV11-3	-	-	CASSLAGTTDTQYF	TGTGCCAGCAGCTTGGCGGGGACCACAGATACGCAGTATTTT
TRBJ1-1	12	TRBV28	-	-	CASSPNRVKAFF	TGTGCCAGCAGTCCAAACAGGGTTAAAGCTTTCTTT
TRBJ1-2	13	TRBV6-5	-	-	CASRQTVSYGYTF	TGTGCCAGCAGACAGACAGTTTCCTATGGCTACACCTTC
TRBJ2-1	13	TRBV4-2	-	-	CASSQVLYNEQFF	TGTGCCAGCAGCCAAGTTCTGTACAATGAGCAGTTCTTC
TRBJ1-5	15	TRBV27	-	TRBD1	CASSSRQGANQPQHF	TGTGCCAGCAGTAGCAGACAGGGGGCGAATCAGCCCCAGCATTTT
TRBJ1-1	15	TRBV28	once	TRBD1	CASSFPGGGNTEAFF	TGTGCCAGCAGTTTCCCAGGGGGCGGGAACACTGAAGCTTTCTTT